Shown below are 9 T cell receptor beta chains from a single sample sequenced in a study of blood T cell repertoires in COVID-19. Some clones are missing from TCRdb's copy, which holds only in-frame ones; the method was immunoSEQ multiplex PCR. The data hold about 200,000 clones, with 80% to 90% observed a single time. Source material: PBMCs or T cells enriched from blood (not recorded which). These TCRs come from a woman aged 18 to 35 who had recovered from COVID-19.

The CDR3 DNA follows: TGTGCCAGCAGCCACCGGTCGGGGTTCGATTCACCCCTCCACTTT. Amino acids: CASSHRSGFDSPLHF. V is TRBV14 and J is TRBJ1-6; D uncertain. The CDR3 runs to 15 residues. In germline, CDR1 is SGHDN, CDR2 FVKESK. Between the trimmed V and J ends, which lost 3 bases and 8 bases, there was a span of 14 bases. The full variable domain, completed using reference TRBV14 and TRBJ1-6, is EAGVTQFPSHSVIEKGQTVTLRCDPISGHDNLYWYRRVMGKEIKFLLHFVKESKQDESGMPNNRFLAERTGGTYSTLKVQPAELEDSGVYFCASSHRSGFDSPLHFGNGTRLTVT.

The chain joins TRBV28 to TRBJ2-5; 7 bases agree with TRBD1. The junction had 3 bases not matched to a gene; V was cut back by 2 bases and J by 3 bases. The CDR3 is 14 residues long. The V gene's germline CDR1 is MDHEN and CDR2 SYDVKM. CDR3 sequence (DNA): TGTGCCAGCAGTTTACGGGACAGAAAAGAGACCCAGTACTTC. It specifies CASSLRDRKETQYF. Full variable domain (outside the CDR3, taken from reference TRBV28 and TRBJ2-5): DVKVTQSSRYLVKRTGEKVFLECVQDMDHENMFWYRQDPGLGLRLIYFSYDVKMKEKGDIPEGYSVSREKKERFSLILESASTNQTSMYLCASSLRDRKETQYFGPGTRLLVL.

The chain is built from TRBV30 and TRBJ2-5; TRBD1 is a possible D gene (6 bases). The ends were cut back, 3 bases at V and 5 bases at J, with 7 bases in the middle. The CDR3 is 11 amino acids. Germline assignment: CDR1 GTSNPN and CDR2 SVGIG (reference sequence). The CDR3 region is CAWSTGETQYF. CDR3 coding DNA: TGTGCCTGGAGCACAGGGGAGACCCAGTACTTC.

This chain uses TRBV7-2 with TRBJ1-1; D is possibly TRBD1 (6 bases). Germline CDR1 and CDR2: SGHTA and FQGNSA. V gave up 2 bases and J gave up 6 bases, with 10 bases separating them. This CDR3 is 13 amino acids long. CDR3 in DNA: TGTGCCAGCAGCTTAAGCAGGGGCGCTGAAGCTTTCTTT. Amino acids: CASSLSRGAEAFF.

Here the CDR3 reads CASTRRAYGYTF. CDR3 in DNA: TGTGCCAGCACTCGGAGGGCCTATGGCTACACCTTC. The J gene is TRBJ1-2, the V gene TRBV28; D remains ambiguous. The V and J ends lost 7 bases and 4 bases respectively, with 10 bases between them. CDR3 length: 12 amino acids. Germline V gives CDR1 MDHEN, CDR2 SYDVKM.

The rearrangement uses TRBV19 and TRBJ1-3; 7 bases are shared with TRBD1. The V gene end was trimmed by 5 bases and the J gene end by 0 bases; junction bases not matched to a gene: 4. The CDR3 is 15 amino acids. From germline, CDR1 is LNHDA and CDR2 SQIVND (reference sequence). CDR3 sequence: CASSRDSYSGNTIYF. The CDR3 DNA follows: TGTGCCAGTAGTCGGGACAGCTACTCTGGAAACACCATATATTTT.

The CDR3 DNA follows: TGCGCCAGCAGCTCTAACGGGCTCGGGGGGAATGAGCAGTTCTTC. This translates into CASSSNGLGGNEQFF. The V gene is TRBV4-1, the J gene TRBJ2-1; 7 bases align to TRBD2. With V trimmed by 5 bases and J by 7 bases, 11 bases remained unmatched. The CDR3 covers 15 residues. The germline V gene has CDR1 MGHRA and CDR2 YSYEKL.

The chain links TRBV7-9 to TRBJ1-5; 7 bases align to TRBD1. J gave up 4 bases and V 8 bases, and 8 bases lay outside the gene matches. Per germline, CDR1 SEHNR and CDR2 FQNEAQ (reference sequence). The CDR3 is 14 residues long. The DNA of the CDR3 is TGTGCCAGCTCCTCCGGGACAGTTAATCAGCCCCAGCATTTT. Its protein is CASSSGTVNQPQHF.

The chain uses TRBV21-1 and TRBJ2-3; the D segment call TRBD1 is taken from the table without a DNA check. TRBV21-1 is a recognized pseudogene. The CDR3 is made up of 15 amino acids. The CDR3 nucleotides are TGTGCCAGCAGCCGAGGACAGGGGGCAACAGATACGCAGTATTTT. This encodes CASSRGQGATDTQYF.